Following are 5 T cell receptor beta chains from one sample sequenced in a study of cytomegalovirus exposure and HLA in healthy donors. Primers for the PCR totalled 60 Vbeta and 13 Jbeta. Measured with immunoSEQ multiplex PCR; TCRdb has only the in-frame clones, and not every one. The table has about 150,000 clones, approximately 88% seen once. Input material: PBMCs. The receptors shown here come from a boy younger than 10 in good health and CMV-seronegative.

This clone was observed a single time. CDR3 sequence (DNA): TGTGCCAGCAGCTTGGCAGGGAACACTGAAGCTTTCTTT. This encodes CASSLAGNTEAFF. The V and J genes are TRBV5-5 and TRBJ1-1; no firm D call. The CDR3 is 13 residues long. V shed 0 bases and J shed 1 base, with 4 bases lying between them. The germline CDR1 and CDR2 sequences are SGHKS and YYEKEE (reference sequence). The complete variable domain, with remaining parts taken from reference TRBV5-5 and TRBJ1-1, reads DAGVTQSPTHLIKTRGQQVTLRCSPISGHKSVSWYQQVLGQGPQFIFQYYEKEERGRGNFPDRFSARQFPNYSSELNVNALLLGDSALYLCASSLAGNTEAFFGQGTRLTVV.

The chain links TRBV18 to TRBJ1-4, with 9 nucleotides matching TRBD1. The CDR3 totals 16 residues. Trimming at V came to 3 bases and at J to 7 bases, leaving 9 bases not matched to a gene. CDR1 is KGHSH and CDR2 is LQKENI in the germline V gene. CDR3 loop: CASSPIVGTGPEKLFF. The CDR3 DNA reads TGTGCCAGCTCACCGATTGTTGGGACAGGGCCTGAAAAACTGTTTTTT. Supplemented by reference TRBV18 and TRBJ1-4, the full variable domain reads NAGVMQNPRHLVRRRGQEARLRCSPMKGHSHVYWYRQLPEEGLKFMVYLQKENIIDESGMPKERFSAEFPKEGPSILRIQQVVRGDSAAYFCASSPIVGTGPEKLFFGSGTQLSVL.

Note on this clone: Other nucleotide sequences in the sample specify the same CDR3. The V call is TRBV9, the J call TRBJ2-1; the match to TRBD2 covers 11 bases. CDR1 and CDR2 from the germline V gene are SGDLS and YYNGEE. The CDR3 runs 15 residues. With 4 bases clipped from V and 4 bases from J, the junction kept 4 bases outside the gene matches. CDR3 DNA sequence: TGTGCCAGCAGCCCAACTAGCGGGAGTTACAATGAGCAGTTCTTC. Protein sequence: CASSPTSGSYNEQFF.

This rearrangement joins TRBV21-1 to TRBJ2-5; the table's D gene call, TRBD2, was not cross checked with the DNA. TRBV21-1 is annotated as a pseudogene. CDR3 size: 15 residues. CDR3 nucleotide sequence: TGTGCCAGCAGCAACCCCGGGACTGGGCGGGAGACCCAGTACTTC. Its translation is CASSNPGTGRETQYF.

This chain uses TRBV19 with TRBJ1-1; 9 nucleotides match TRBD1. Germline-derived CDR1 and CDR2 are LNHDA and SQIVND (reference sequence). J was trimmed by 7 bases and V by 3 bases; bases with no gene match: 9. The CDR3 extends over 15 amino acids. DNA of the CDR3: TGTGCCAGTAGTATGTTCGGACAGGGGCCCCATGAAGCTTTCTTT. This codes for CASSMFGQGPHEAFF. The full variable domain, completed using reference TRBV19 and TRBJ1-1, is DGGITQSPKYLFRKEGQNVTLSCEQNLNHDAMYWYRQDPGQGLRLIYYSQIVNDFQKGDIAEGYSVSREKKESFPLTVTSAQKNPTAFYLCASSMFGQGPHEAFFGQGTRLTVV.